This entry lists 28 T cell receptor beta chains sequenced from one sample in a study of vaccination and CD4 T cells after COVID-19. The Oncomine TCR Beta short-read assay generated sequence data from the DNA of cultured CD4+ T cells. TCRdb used MiXCR to reprocess the PCR reads, holding one entry per CDR3 protein. The repertoire holds approximately 11,000 distinct CDR3 sequences, with about 40% as singletons. Treatment described: roughly nine-day PBMC culture with coronavirus spike peptide pools or control peptides (ViraFEST assay). Their cognate antigens are unknown. Sample: CD4+ T cells from blood, cultured in vitro. Receptors were obtained from a human donor who had recovered from COVID-19.

This sequence joins TRBV7-9 and TRBJ1-4; 8 bases match TRBD1. Germline V gene lookup returns CDR1 SEHNR and CDR2 FQNEAQ (reference sequence). Unmatched junction bases numbered 5, after V lost 1 base and J lost 4 bases. The CDR3 loop spans 16 amino acids. Written as DNA, the CDR3 is TGTGCCAGCAGCTTAGGGACAGGGAACCTTAATGAAAAACTGTTTTTT. It is translated as CASSLGTGNLNEKLFF.

The V and J genes are TRBV12-3 or TRBV12-4 and TRBJ1-6, with D uncertain. The CDR3 runs to 14 residues. Trimming shortened V by 2 bases and J by 9 bases, and 11 bases separated the two germline ends. CDR3 in DNA: TGTGCCAGCAGTTTAACAGAGGGATTTTCACCCCTCCACTTT. Translation gives CASSLTEGFSPLHF.

J is TRBJ1-2 and V is TRBV5-1; the D gene is possibly TRBD1 (5 bases). V lost 0 bases and J lost 4, with 10 bases in between. This CDR3 has 14 amino acids. Per the germline V gene, CDR1 is SGHRS and CDR2 is YFSETQ. The CDR3 reads CASSLDRGIYGYTF. CDR3 coding DNA: TGCGCCAGCAGCTTGGATAGGGGAATCTATGGCTACACCTTC. The full variable domain, in which reference TRBV5-1 and TRBJ1-2 provide the parts outside the CDR3, is KAGVTQTPRYLIKTRGQQVTLSCSPISGHRSVSWYQQTPGQGLQFLFEYFSETQRNKGNFPGRFSGRQFSNSRSEMNVSTLELGDSALYLCASSLDRGIYGYTFGSGTRLTVV.

The chain combines TRBV6-1 with TRBJ1-4, with 7 bases lining up with TRBD1. The CDR3 runs 16 residues. Germline CDR1 and CDR2: MNHNS and SASEGT. Trimming cost V 2 bases and J 8 bases; bases outside gene matches: 11. The CDR3 region has the DNA TGTGCCAGCAGTGAATGGCAGGGGTTAGGGGGCGAAAAACTGTTTTTT. As protein: CASSEWQGLGGEKLFF.

The chain couples TRBV11-3 to TRBJ1-1; D is undetermined. Trimming cost V 1 base and J 4 bases, with 16 bases left between them. The CDR3 totals 16 residues. Germline assignment: CDR1 SGHNT and CDR2 YENEEA. The CDR3 nucleotides are TGTGCCAGCAGCTTAGTTCGGACGGGTCTGGGCACTGAAGCTTTCTTT. The encoded protein is CASSLVRTGLGTEAFF.

A few counts support this clonotype. V gene TRBV27 combines with J gene TRBJ1-2, with 10 bases lining up with TRBD1. J lost 6 bases, V lost 6 bases, and 13 bases had no gene match. The germline V gene encodes CDR1 MNHEY and CDR2 SMNVEV (reference sequence). The CDR3 consists of 16 residues. The CDR3 spells CASRKPGQGNIDGYTF. The CDR3 nucleotides are TGTGCCAGCAGGAAACCGGGACAGGGGAATATCGATGGCTACACCTTC.

This chain links TRBV27 with TRBJ2-1; 11 bases map to TRBD2. CDR3 length equals 16 residues. V lost 2 bases, J lost 8 bases, and 8 bases stayed unmatched. Germline V gene sequence: CDR1 MNHEY, CDR2 SMNVEV (reference sequence). The CDR3 region is CASSLRGSGGAYEQFF. The DNA for the CDR3 is TGTGCCAGCAGTTTAAGGGGTAGCGGGGGGGCCTATGAGCAGTTCTTC.

The rearrangement joins TRBV7-2 to TRBJ2-7; 9 nucleotides match TRBD2. Trimming at V came to 1 base and at J to 5 bases, leaving 9 bases not matched to a gene. The CDR3 sequence is 16 residues long. In germline, CDR1 is SGHTA, CDR2 FQGNSA. CDR3 DNA: TGTGCCAGCAGCTTAGGATCTCCGGCGGGGGGGCACGAGCAGTACTTC. This codes for CASSLGSPAGGHEQYF. Full variable domain (missing parts from reference TRBV7-2 and TRBJ2-7): GAGVSQSPSNKVTEKGKDVELRCDPISGHTALYWYRQSLGQGLEFLIYFQGNSAPDKSGLPSDRFSAERTGGSVSTLTIQRTQQEDSAVYLCASSLGSPAGGHEQYFGPGTRLTVT.

This chain joins TRBV7-2 and TRBJ2-3; tentative D call: TRBD1 (5 bases). CDR3 length equals 16 residues. The germline gives CDR1 SGHTA, CDR2 FQGNSA. V shed 1 base and J shed 2 bases, with 13 bases lying between them. CDR3 sequence: CASSLGWGGTTDTQYF. As DNA, the CDR3 is TGTGCCAGCAGCTTAGGTTGGGGCGGAACCACAGATACGCAGTATTTT.

The chain combines TRBV6-1 with TRBJ1-3; D is undetermined. CDR1 is MNHNS and CDR2 is SASEGT in the germline V gene. CDR3 length: 15 residues. The V end was cut by 6 bases, the J end by 4 bases, with 16 bases between. The CDR3, as DNA: TGTGCCAGCAGCTCCTTAACCTTGGGAGGAAACACCATATATTTT. Residues: CASSSLTLGGNTIYF.

This clonotype was seen a handful of times. V gene TRBV7-9 combines with J gene TRBJ1-1; 9 bases are shared with TRBD1. This CDR3 spans 13 amino acids. Germline CDR1 is SEHNR and CDR2 is FQNEAQ (reference sequence). The trim removed 5 bases at V and 7 bases at J, leaving 5 bases unmatched. CDR3 in amino acids: CASSRGQGREAFF. CDR3 DNA sequence: TGTGCCAGCAGCCGGGGACAGGGCCGTGAAGCTTTCTTT.

The genes are TRBV12-3 or TRBV12-4 and TRBJ2-7; no reliable D call. The V gene lost 3 bases and the J gene lost 0 bases, with 9 bases spanning the gap. The CDR3 contains 14 residues. CDR3 sequence reads: CASSFLQSSYEQYF. In DNA form, the CDR3 reads TGTGCCAGCAGTTTCCTGCAGAGCTCCTACGAGCAGTACTTC.

This chain connects TRBV27 to TRBJ2-3, with TRBD2 identical over 11 bases. The CDR3 loop spans 16 amino acids. J was trimmed by 4 bases and V by 5 bases; bases with no gene match: 8. Germline lookup yields CDR1 MNHEY and CDR2 SMNVEV (reference sequence). The CDR3 loop is CASSPQTSGASDTQYF. The DNA for the CDR3 is TGTGCCAGCAGTCCTCAGACTAGCGGGGCGTCAGATACGCAGTATTTT.

DNA of the CDR3: TGTGCCTGGAGTGCACTCGAGGGGGCTTCACCCCTCCACTTT. This encodes CAWSALEGASPLHF. The gene calls are TRBV30 and TRBJ1-6, with 7 positions matching TRBD1. CDR1 is GTSNPN and CDR2 is SVGIG in the germline V gene (reference sequence). V lost 1 base to trimming and J lost 9 bases; unmatched junction nucleotides: 6. CDR3 length equals 14 residues.

This clonotype was recorded a few times. The V gene is TRBV5-1, the J gene TRBJ1-2; D gene unclear. CDR3 length: 14 residues. Per the germline V gene, CDR1 is SGHRS and CDR2 is YFSETQ. The V and J ends lost 3 bases and 4 bases respectively, with 13 bases between them. The CDR3 loop reads CASSSSPISYGYTF. CDR3 in DNA: TGCGCCAGCAGCTCTTCCCCTATATCCTATGGCTACACCTTC.

This chain joins TRBV20-1 and TRBJ2-7; TRBD1 matches at 10 bases. CDR3 length: 15 residues. V trimming: 6 bases; J trimming: 3 bases; junction bases outside the gene matches: 11. Germline-derived CDR1 and CDR2 are DFQATT and SNEGSKA (reference sequence). The CDR3 DNA follows: TGCAGTGCAACCATCGGGACAGGGGTTAGCTACGAGCAGTACTTC. Translating it yields CSATIGTGVSYEQYF.

This rearrangement joins TRBV2 to TRBJ1-6; D unresolved. The CDR3 covers 12 residues. With 4 bases removed from V and 8 bases from J, the gap between germline ends came to 6 bases. In germline, CDR1 is SNHLY, CDR2 FYNNEI. The CDR3 DNA follows: TGTGCCAGCAGTGTTGAAGATTCACCCCTCCACTTT. It translates to CASSVEDSPLHF.

This clonotype was observed a handful of times. The rearrangement joins TRBV19 to TRBJ1-2; D is ambiguous. The CDR3 has 12 amino acids. The V gene lost 1 base and the J gene lost 7 bases, with 7 bases spanning the gap. Per the germline V gene, CDR1 is LNHDA and CDR2 is SQIVND (reference sequence). In DNA, the CDR3 is TGTGCCAGTAGTATAGTAGACGGTGGCTACACCTTC. As protein: CASSIVDGGYTF.

The genes are TRBV27 and TRBJ2-3, with TRBD2 identical over 8 bases. Trimming removed 6 bases from V and 1 base from J; junction bases left unmatched: 9. The CDR3 sequence is 16 residues long. Germline V gene lookup returns CDR1 MNHEY and CDR2 SMNVEV (reference sequence). The CDR3 DNA is TGTGCCAGCAGACGGGAAACGACTAGCGGCACAGATACGCAGTATTTT. It codes for CASRRETTSGTDTQYF.

This chain links TRBV7-2 with TRBJ2-2; 10 bases line up with TRBD2. Looked up from germline, CDR1 is SGHTA and CDR2 is FQGNSA. Trimming took 3 bases from V and 3 from J; bases not matched to a gene: 7. CDR3 size: 17 residues. The CDR3: CASSFRTSGDYTGELFF. CDR3 sequence (DNA): TGTGCCAGCAGCTTCCGTACTAGCGGGGATTACACCGGGGAGCTGTTTTTT.

This sequence joins TRBV5-4 and TRBJ1-5; 9 nucleotides line up with TRBD1. This CDR3 is 14 amino acids long. The trim removed 3 bases at V and 11 bases at J, leaving 9 bases unmatched. From germline, CDR1 is SGHNT and CDR2 YYREEE (reference sequence). As DNA, the CDR3 is TGTGCCAGCAGCTCCGACAGGGGGATAGGTGCCCAGCATTTT. This gives the protein CASSSDRGIGAQHF.

This clonotype was seen a few times. The rearrangement links TRBV27 to TRBJ2-1; D is ambiguous. This CDR3 contains 13 residues. Looked up from germline, CDR1 is MNHEY and CDR2 is SMNVEV (reference sequence). The V end was cut by 2 bases, the J end by 5 bases, with 7 bases between. CDR3 protein: CASSLLKNNEQFF. DNA for the CDR3: TGTGCCAGCAGTTTACTCAAAAACAATGAGCAGTTCTTC.

The table lists this clonotype with a few counts. The chain has TRBV5-1 and TRBJ1-2, with 9 positions matching TRBD1. Germline CDR1 reads SGHRS; CDR2 reads YFSETQ. V dropped 3 bases and J dropped 8; count of bases not matched to a gene: 11. There are 15 residues in the CDR3. CDR3 region: CASSSTQGANRGYTF. CDR3 in DNA: TGCGCCAGCAGCTCGACACAGGGGGCGAACAGAGGCTACACCTTC.

Only a few counts were recorded for this clonotype. The chain has TRBV20-1 and TRBJ2-5, with 9 positions matching TRBD2. J was trimmed by 4 bases and V by 5 bases; bases with no gene match: 8. The CDR3 is made up of 14 amino acids. Germline values: CDR1 DFQATT, CDR2 SNEGSKA (reference sequence). The CDR3 DNA reads TGCAGTGCTTTGGGGGGTAGCGGGGGAGAGACCCAGTACTTC. The encoded protein is CSALGGSGGETQYF.

The rearrangement joins TRBV10-1 to TRBJ2-2; D perhaps matches TRBD1 (7 bases). The CDR3 covers 19 residues. Trimming removed 4 bases at V and 2 bases at J, with 23 bases between. Looked up from germline, CDR1 is WNHNN and CDR2 is SYGVQD (reference sequence). The CDR3 here is CASSGGGGLAAFNTGELFF. CDR3 bases: TGCGCCAGCAGTGGTGGAGGGGGCCTGGCCGCTTTCAACACCGGGGAGCTGTTTTTT.

This chain uses TRBV2 with TRBJ1-1; no clear D gene. The CDR3 is 16 amino acids. V lost 1 base to trimming and J lost 4 bases, with 16 bases between them. The germline CDR1 and CDR2 sequences are SNHLY and FYNNEI. The CDR3 coding sequence is TGTGCCAGCAGTGAAGGGCTGGGAGCTCCGGGCACTGAAGCTTTCTTT. Translating it yields CASSEGLGAPGTEAFF.

This clonotype was detected a few times. V usage is TRBV6-1 and J usage is TRBJ1-1; D is possibly TRBD1 (6 bases). CDR3 length: 15 amino acids. Germline assignment: CDR1 MNHNS and CDR2 SASEGT. V was shortened by 6 bases and J by 1 base, with 15 bases between the two germline ends. The CDR3 DNA reads as TGTGCCAGCAGCCGAACAGGGAGGGGGAACACTGAAGCTTTCTTT. Residues: CASSRTGRGNTEAFF.

This rearrangement joins TRBV12-3 or TRBV12-4 to TRBJ1-2, with D tentatively TRBD1 (6 bases). V lost 5 bases to trimming and J lost 13 bases, with 17 bases between them. The CDR3 consists of 12 residues. CDR3 amino acids: CASSLTTRDITF. The CDR3 coding sequence is TGTGCCAGCAGTCTCACAACCAGGGACATCACCTTC.